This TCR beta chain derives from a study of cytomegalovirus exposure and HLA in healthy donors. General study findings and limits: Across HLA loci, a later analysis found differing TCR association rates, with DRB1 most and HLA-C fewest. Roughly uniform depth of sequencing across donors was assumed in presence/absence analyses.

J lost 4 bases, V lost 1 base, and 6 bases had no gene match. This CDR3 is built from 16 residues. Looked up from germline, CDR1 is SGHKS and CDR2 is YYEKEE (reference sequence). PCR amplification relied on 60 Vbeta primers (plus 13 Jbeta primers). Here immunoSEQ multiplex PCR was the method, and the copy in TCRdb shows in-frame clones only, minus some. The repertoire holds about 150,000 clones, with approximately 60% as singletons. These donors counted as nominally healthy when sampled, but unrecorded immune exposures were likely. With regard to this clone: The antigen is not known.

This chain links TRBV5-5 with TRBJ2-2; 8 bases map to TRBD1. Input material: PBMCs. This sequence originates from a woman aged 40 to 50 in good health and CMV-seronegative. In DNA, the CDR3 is TGTGCCAGCAGCTTGACTGGACAGGGAATCACCGGGGAGCTGTTTTTT. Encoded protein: CASSLTGQGITGELFF.